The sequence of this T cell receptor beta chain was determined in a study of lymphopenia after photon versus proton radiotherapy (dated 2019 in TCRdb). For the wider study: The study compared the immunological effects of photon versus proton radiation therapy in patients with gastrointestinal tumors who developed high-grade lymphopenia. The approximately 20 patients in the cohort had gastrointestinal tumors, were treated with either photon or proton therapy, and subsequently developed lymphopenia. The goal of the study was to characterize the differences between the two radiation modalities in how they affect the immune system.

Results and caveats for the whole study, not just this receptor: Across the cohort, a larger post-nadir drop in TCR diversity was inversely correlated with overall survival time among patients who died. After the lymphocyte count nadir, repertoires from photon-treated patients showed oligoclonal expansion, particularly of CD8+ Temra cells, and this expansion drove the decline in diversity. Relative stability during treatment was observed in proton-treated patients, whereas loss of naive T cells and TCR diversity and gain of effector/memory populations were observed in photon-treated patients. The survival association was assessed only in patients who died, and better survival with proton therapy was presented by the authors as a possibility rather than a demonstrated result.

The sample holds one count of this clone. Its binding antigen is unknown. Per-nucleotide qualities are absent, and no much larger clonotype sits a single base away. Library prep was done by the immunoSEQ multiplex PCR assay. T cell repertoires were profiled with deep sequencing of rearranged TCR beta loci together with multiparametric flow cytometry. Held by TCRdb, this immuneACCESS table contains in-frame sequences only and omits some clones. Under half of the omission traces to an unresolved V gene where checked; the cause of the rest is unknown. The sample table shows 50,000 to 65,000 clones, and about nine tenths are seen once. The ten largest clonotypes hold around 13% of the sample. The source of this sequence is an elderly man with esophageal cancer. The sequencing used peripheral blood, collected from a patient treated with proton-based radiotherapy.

Here the CDR3 is given as CASSDIQGSTEAFF. The DNA reads TGTGCCAGCAGTGATATTCAGGGGAGCACTGAAGCTTTCTTT. The sequence links TRBV2 to TRBJ1-1; TRBD1 is a weak D gene call, 6 bases matching. V and J lose 3 bases and 4 bases, and a span of 12 bases separates them. The CDR3 runs 14 amino acids, cysteine and phenylalanine included. The kept DNA is CDR3 alone, 42 bases in frame from the first base. CDR1 and CDR2 are read off the germline V gene as SNHLY and FYNNEI.